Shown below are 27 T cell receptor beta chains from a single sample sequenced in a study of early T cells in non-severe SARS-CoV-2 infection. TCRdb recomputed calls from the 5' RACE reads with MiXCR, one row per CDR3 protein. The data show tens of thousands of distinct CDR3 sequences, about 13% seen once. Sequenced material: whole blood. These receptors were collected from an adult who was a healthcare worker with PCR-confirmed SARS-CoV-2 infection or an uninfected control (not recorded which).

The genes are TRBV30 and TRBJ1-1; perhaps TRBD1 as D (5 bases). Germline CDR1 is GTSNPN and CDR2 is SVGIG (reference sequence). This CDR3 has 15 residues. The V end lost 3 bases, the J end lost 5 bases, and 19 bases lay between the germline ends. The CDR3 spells CAWRAPLEGWTEAFF. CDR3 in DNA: TGTGCCTGGAGAGCCCCCCTAGAGGGGTGGACTGAAGCTTTCTTT.

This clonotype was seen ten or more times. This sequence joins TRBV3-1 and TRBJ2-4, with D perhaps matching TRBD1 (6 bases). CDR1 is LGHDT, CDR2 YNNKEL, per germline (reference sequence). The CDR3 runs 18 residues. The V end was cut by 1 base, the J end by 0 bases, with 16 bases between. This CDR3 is CASSQVKTGPIAKNIQYF. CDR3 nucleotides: TGTGCCAGCAGCCAAGTAAAAACAGGGCCAATAGCCAAAAACATTCAGTACTTC.

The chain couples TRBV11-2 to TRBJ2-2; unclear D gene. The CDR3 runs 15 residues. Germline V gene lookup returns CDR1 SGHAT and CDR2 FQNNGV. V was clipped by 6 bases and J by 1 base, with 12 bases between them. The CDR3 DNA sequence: TGTGCCAGCAGTCCCCTGGCGGTGAACACCGGGGAGCTGTTTTTT. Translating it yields CASSPLAVNTGELFF.

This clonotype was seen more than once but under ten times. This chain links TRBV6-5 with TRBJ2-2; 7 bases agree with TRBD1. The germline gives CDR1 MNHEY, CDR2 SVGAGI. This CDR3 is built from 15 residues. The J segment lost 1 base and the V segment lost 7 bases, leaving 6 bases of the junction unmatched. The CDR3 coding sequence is TGTGCCAGCAAGTCGGGGACAGTGAACACCGGGGAGCTGTTTTTT. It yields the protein CASKSGTVNTGELFF.

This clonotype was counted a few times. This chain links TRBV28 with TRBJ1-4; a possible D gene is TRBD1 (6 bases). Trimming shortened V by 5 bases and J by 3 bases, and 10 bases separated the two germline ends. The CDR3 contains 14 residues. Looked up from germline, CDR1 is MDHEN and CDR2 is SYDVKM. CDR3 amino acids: CASSRGGPNEKLFF. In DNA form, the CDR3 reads TGTGCCAGCAGTCGAGGGGGACCTAATGAAAAACTGTTTTTT.

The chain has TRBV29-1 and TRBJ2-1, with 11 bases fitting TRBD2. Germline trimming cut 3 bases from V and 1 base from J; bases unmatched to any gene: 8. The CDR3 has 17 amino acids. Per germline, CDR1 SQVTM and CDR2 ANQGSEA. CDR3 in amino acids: CSVDPTSGISSYNEQFF. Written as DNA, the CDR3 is TGCAGCGTTGACCCGACTAGCGGGATTAGTTCCTACAATGAGCAGTTCTTC.

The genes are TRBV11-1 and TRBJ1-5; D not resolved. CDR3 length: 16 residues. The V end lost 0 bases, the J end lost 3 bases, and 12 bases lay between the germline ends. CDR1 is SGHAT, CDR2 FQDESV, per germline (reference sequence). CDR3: CASSLAVTGYNQPQHF. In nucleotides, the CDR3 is TGTGCCAGCAGCTTAGCGGTGACGGGGTACAATCAGCCCCAGCATTTT. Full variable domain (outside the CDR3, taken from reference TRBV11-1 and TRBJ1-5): EAEVAQSPRYKITEKSQAVAFWCDPISGHATLYWYRQILGQGPELLVQFQDESVVDDSQLPKDRFSAERLKGVDSTLKIQPAELGDSAMYLCASSLAVTGYNQPQHFGDGTRLSIL.

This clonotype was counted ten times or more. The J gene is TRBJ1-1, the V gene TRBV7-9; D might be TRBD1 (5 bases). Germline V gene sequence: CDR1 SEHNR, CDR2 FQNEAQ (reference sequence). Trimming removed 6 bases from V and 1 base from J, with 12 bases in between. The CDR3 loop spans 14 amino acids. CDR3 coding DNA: TGTGCCAGCAGACCGGACATTTCGAACACTGAAGCTTTCTTT. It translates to CASRPDISNTEAFF.

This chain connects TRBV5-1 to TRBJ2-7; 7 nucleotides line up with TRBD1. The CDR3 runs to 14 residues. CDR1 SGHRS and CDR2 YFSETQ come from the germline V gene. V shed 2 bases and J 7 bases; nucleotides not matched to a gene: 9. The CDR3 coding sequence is TGCGCCAGCAGCTTTTCCGGGACAGTGAGGGAGCAGTACTTC. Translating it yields CASSFSGTVREQYF.

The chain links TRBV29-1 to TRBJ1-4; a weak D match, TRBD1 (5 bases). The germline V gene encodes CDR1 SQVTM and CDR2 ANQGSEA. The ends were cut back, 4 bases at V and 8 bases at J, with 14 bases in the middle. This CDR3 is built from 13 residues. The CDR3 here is CSVAGGYGEKLFF. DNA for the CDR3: TGCAGCGTTGCGGGGGGTTATGGCGAAAAACTGTTTTTT.

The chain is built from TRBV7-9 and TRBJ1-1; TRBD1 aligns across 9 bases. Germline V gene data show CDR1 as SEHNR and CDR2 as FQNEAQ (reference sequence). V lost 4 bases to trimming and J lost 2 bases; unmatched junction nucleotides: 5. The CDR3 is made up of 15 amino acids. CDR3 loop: CASSSRDRVNTEAFF. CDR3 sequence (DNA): TGTGCCAGCAGCTCCCGGGACAGGGTTAACACTGAAGCTTTCTTT. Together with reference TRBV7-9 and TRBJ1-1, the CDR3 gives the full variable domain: DTGVSQNPRHKITKRGQNVTFRCDPISEHNRLYWYRQTLGQGPEFLTYFQNEAQLEKSRLLSDRFSAERPKGSFSTLEIQRTEQGDSAMYLCASSSRDRVNTEAFFGQGTRLTVV.

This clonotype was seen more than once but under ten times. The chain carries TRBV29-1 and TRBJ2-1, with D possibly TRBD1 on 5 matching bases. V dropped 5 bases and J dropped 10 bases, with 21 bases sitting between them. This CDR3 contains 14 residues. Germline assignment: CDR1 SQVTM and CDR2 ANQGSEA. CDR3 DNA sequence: TGCAGCGTTTTGAGGCAGGGCCCTTTTGGGGAGCAGTTCTTC. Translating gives CSVLRQGPFGEQFF.

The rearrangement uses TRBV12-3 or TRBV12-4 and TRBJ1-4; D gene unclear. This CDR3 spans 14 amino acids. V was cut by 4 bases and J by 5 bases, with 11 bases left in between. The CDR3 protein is CASSWSGANEKLFF. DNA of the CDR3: TGTGCCAGCAGTTGGTCAGGAGCGAATGAAAAACTGTTTTTT.

The chain's CDR3 is CASSQDGAVGNTEAFF. CDR3 bases: TGCGCCAGCAGCCAAGATGGGGCAGTGGGGAACACTGAAGCTTTCTTT. The chain combines TRBV4-1 with TRBJ1-1, with D possibly being TRBD1 (5 bases). This CDR3 has 16 amino acids. The germline V and J ends were trimmed by 0 bases and 1 base, with 12 bases remaining between them. The V gene's germline CDR1 is MGHRA and CDR2 YSYEKL.

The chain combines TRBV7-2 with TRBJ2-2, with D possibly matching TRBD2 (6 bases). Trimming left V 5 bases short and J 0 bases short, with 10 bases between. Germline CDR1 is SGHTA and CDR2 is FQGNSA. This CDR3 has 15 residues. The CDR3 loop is CASSLGLANTGELFF. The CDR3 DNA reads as TGTGCCAGCAGCCTGGGACTGGCGAACACCGGGGAGCTGTTTTTT.

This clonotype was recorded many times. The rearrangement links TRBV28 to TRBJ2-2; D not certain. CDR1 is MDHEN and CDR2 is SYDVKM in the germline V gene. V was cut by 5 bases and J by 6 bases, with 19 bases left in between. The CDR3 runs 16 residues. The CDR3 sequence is CASSPSTAILSGELFF. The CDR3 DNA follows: TGTGCCAGCAGTCCATCCACAGCAATTCTGTCCGGGGAGCTGTTTTTT.

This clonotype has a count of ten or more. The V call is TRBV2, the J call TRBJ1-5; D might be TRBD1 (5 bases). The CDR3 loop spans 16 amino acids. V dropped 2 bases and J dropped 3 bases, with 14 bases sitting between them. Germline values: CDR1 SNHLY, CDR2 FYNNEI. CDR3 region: CASSEHGGALNQPQHF. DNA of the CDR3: TGTGCCAGCAGTGAACATGGAGGGGCCCTCAATCAGCCCCAGCATTTT.

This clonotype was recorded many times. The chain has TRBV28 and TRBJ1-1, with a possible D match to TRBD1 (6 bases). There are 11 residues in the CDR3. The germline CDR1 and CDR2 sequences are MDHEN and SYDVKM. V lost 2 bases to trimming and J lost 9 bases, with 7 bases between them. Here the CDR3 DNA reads TGTGCCAGCAGTTTACAGGGGAAAGCTTTCTTT. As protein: CASSLQGKAFF.

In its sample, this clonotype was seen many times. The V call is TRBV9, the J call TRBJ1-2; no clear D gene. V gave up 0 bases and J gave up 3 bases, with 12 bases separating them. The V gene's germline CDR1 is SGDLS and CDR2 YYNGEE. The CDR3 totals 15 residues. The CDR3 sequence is CASSVEERADYGYTF. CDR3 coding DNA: TGTGCCAGCAGCGTAGAAGAAAGGGCGGACTATGGCTACACCTTC.

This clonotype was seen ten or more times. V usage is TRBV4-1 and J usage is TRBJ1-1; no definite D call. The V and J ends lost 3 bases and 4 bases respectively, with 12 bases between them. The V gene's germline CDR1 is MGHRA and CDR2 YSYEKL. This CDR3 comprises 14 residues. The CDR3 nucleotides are TGCGCCAGCAGCCATAAGAAAGGAGGCACTGAAGCTTTCTTT. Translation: CASSHKKGGTEAFF.

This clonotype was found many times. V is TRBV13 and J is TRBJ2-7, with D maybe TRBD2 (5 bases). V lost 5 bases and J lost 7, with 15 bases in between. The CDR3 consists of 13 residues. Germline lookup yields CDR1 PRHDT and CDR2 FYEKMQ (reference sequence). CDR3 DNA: TGTGCCAGCAGCCCATACACCGGAGGAGAGCAGTACTTC. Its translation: CASSPYTGGEQYF.

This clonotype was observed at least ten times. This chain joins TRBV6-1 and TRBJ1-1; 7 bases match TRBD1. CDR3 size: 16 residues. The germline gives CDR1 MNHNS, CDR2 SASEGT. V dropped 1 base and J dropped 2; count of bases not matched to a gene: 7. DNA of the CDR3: TGTGCCAGCAGTGAAGGGCGACAGGGTCCCAACACTGAAGCTTTCTTT. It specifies CASSEGRQGPNTEAFF.

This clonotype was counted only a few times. Written as DNA, the CDR3 is TGCAGCGTTGAAATAGGGGAGCAGTACTTC. Protein: CSVEIGEQYF. J is TRBJ2-7 and V is TRBV29-1, with D uncertain. CDR3 size: 10 residues. V gave up 2 bases and J gave up 7 bases, with 6 bases separating them. Per germline, CDR1 SQVTM and CDR2 ANQGSEA.

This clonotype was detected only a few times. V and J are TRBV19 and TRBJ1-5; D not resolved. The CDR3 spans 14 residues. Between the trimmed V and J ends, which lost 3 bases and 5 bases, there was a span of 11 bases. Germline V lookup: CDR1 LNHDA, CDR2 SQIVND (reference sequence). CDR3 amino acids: CASSIKHPDQPQHF. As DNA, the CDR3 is TGTGCCAGTAGTATTAAGCACCCAGATCAGCCCCAGCATTTT.

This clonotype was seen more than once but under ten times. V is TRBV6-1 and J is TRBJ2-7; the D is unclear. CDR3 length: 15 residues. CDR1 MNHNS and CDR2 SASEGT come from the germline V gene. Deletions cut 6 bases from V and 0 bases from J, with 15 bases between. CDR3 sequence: CASRDPGYSSYEQYF. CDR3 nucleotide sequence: TGTGCCAGCAGGGATCCCGGGTATAGCTCCTACGAGCAGTACTTC.

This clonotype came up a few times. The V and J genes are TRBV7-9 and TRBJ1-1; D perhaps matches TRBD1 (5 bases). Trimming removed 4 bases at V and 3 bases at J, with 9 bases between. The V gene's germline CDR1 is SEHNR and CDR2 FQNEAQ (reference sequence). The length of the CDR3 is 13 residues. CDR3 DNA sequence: TGTGCCAGCAGCTCAGGGCCCGACACTGAAGCTTTCTTT. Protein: CASSSGPDTEAFF. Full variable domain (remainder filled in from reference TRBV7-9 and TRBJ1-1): DTGVSQNPRHKITKRGQNVTFRCDPISEHNRLYWYRQTLGQGPEFLTYFQNEAQLEKSRLLSDRFSAERPKGSFSTLEIQRTEQGDSAMYLCASSSGPDTEAFFGQGTRLTVV.

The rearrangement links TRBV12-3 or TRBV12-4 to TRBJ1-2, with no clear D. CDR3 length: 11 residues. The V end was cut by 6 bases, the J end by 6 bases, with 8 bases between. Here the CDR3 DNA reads TGTGCCAGCAGGCCCCTCGATGGCTACACCTTC. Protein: CASRPLDGYTF.